This T cell receptor beta chain is from a study of prognosis after radiotherapy for stage I lung cancer. About the research overall: With stereotactic body radiotherapy, no patient received any concurrent therapy.

Study conclusions and caveats: Reportedly, patients with and without metastases differed in TRBV and TRBJ gene usage. Nobody established whether the expanded TCR clones were specific to the tumor. Shannon entropy after stereotactic body radiation therapy was lower in patients who developed distant metastases.

Amplicons of TCR beta CDR3 were generated from genomic DNA by two-round multiplex PCR. Gene-specific TRBV and TRBJ primers were used in PCR round one. TCRdb reprocessed the multiplex PCR reads with MiXCR, giving one entry per CDR3 protein. Of more than 30,000 distinct CDR3 sequences listed, around 32% are singletons. As regards this clonotype: Its antigen is unknown. This could be a read error, since a much larger clone is one nucleotide away.

Trimming pared 0 bases from V and 0 bases from J, leaving 10 bases between. The CDR3 extends over 15 amino acids. Germline CDR1 is DFQATT and CDR2 is SNEGSKA (reference sequence). This receptor was taken from a donor over 45 with non-small cell lung cancer. The V call is TRBV20-1, the J call TRBJ2-3; D not resolved. The sequencing here drew on PBMCs, taken before or after stereotactic body radiation therapy (not recorded which). As DNA, the CDR3 is TGCAGTGCTAGAGATCTTCTCCTAAGCACAGATACGCAGTATTTT. Translated, it gives CSARDLLLSTDTQYF.